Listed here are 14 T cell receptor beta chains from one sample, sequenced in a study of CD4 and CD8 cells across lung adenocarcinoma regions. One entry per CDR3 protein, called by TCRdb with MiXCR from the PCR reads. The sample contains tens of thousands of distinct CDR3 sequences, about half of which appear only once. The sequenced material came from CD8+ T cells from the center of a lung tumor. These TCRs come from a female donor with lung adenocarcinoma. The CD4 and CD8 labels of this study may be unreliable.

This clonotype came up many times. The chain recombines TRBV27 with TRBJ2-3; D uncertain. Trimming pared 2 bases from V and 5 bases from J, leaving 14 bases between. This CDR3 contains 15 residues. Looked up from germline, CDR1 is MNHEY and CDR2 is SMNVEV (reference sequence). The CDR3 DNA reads TGTGCCAGCAGTTTAAGACACGGATTGGGAGATACGCAGTATTTT. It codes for CASSLRHGLGDTQYF.

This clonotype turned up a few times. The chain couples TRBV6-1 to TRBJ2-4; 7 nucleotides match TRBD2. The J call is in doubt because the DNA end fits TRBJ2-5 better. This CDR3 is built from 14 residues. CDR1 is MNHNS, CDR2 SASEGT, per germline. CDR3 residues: CASSKRTRTETQYF. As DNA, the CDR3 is TGTGCCAGCAGTAAGAGGACTAGGACGGAGACCCAGTACTTC.

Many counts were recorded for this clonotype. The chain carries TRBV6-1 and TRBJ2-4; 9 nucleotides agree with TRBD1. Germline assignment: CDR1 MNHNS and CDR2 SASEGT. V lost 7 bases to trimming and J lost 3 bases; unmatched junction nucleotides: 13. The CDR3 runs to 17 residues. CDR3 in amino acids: CASTPGQGGFGKNIQYF. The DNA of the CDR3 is TGTGCCAGCACCCCGGGACAGGGTGGTTTCGGCAAAAACATTCAGTACTTC.

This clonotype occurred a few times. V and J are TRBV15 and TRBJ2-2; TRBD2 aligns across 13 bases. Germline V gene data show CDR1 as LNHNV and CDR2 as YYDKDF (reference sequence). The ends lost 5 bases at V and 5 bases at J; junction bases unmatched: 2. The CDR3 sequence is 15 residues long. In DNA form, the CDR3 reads TGTGCCACCAGCGAGGGACTAGCGGGAACCGGGGAGCTGTTTTTT. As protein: CATSEGLAGTGELFF.

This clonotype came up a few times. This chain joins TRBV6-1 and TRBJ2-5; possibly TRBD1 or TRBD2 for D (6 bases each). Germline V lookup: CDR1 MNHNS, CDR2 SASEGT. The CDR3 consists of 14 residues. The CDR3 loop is CAGDGGRDEETQYF. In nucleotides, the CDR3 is TGTGCGGGCGACGGGGGCCGTGACGAAGAGACCCAGTACTTC.

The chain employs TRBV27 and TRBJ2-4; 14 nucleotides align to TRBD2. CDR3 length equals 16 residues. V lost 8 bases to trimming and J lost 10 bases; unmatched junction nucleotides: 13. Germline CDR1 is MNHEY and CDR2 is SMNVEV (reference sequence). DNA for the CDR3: TGTGCCAGCCGGACTAGCGGGGGGCATGGGCAAAGAATTCAGTACTTC. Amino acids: CASRTSGGHGQRIQYF.

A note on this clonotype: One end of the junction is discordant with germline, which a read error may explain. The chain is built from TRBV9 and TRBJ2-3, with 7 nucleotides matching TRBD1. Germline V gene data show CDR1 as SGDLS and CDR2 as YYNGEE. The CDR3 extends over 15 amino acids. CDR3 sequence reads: CGRSPGHRGTNTQYF. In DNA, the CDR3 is TGTGGCCGCAGCCCGGGGCACAGGGGCACAAATACGCAGTATTTC.

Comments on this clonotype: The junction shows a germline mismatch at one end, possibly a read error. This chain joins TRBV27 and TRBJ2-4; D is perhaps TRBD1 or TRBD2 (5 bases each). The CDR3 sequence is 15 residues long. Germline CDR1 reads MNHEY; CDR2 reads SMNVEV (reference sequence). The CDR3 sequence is CASSTGLRATDTQYF. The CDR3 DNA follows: TGTGCCAGCAGTACGGGGCTGAGAGCCACAGACACTCAGTACTTT.

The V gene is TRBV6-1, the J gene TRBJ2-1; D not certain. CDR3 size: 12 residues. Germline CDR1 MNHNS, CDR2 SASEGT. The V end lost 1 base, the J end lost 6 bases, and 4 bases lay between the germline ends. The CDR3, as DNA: TGTGCCAGCAGTGAAGTAGGCAATGAGCAGTTCTTC. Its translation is CASSEVGNEQFF.

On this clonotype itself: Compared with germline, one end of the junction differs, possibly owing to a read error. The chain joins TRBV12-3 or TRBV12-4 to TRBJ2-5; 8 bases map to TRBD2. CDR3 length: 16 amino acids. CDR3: CASRGRGGADPETQYF. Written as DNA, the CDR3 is TGTGCCAGCAGAGGCCGGGGGGGTGCGGACCCAGAGACGCAGTACTTC.

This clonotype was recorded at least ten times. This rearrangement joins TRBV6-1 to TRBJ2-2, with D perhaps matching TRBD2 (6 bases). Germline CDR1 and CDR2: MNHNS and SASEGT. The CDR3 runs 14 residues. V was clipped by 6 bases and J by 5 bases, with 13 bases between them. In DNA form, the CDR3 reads TGTGCCAGCAGGCGGGACGCAGGGACCGGGGAGCTGTTTTTT. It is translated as CASRRDAGTGELFF.

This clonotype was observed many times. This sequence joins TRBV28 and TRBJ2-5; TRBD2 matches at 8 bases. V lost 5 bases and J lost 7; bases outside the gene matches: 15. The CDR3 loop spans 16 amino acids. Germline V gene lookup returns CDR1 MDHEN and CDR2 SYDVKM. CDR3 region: CASSPDGTRGKMTQYF. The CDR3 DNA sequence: TGTGCCAGCAGTCCTGACGGGACTAGGGGAAAGATGACCCAGTACTTC.

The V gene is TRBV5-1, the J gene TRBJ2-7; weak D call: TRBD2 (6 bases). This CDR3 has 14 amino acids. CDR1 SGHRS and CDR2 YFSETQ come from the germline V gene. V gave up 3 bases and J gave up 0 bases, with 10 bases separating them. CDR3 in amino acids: CASSSGGDSYEQYF. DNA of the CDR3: TGCGCCAGCAGCTCTGGCGGGGACTCCTACGAGCAGTACTTC.

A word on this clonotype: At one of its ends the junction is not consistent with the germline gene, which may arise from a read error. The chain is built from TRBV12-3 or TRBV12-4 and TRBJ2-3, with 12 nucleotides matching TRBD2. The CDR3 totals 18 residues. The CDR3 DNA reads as TGTGCCAGCAGGATCCTAGCGGGAGGGCTGGTGGTCACAGACACGCAGTATTTT. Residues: CASRILAGGLVVTDTQYF.